This TCR beta chain was captured by sequencing in a study of T cell responses to AZD1222 COVID-19 vaccine. Clones were read by immunoSEQ multiplex PCR, and TCRdb kept only the in-frame ones, dropping some. This sample carries just under 75,000 clones, about three quarters of them seen once, and the ten largest clones take roughly 50%. Germline assignment: CDR1 LNHDA and CDR2 SQIVND (reference sequence). The CDR3 consists of 14 residues. Trimming shortened V by 3 bases and J by 4 bases, and 10 bases separated the two germline ends. Sample: peripheral blood, taken 28 days after the second AZD1222 dose. The clonotype originates from an adult who received the AZD1222 COVID-19 vaccine. This chain connects TRBV19 to TRBJ1-3; D ambiguous. As DNA, the CDR3 is TGTGCCAGTAGTATGGTGGTATCGGGAAACACCATATATTTT. Translation gives CASSMVVSGNTIYF.